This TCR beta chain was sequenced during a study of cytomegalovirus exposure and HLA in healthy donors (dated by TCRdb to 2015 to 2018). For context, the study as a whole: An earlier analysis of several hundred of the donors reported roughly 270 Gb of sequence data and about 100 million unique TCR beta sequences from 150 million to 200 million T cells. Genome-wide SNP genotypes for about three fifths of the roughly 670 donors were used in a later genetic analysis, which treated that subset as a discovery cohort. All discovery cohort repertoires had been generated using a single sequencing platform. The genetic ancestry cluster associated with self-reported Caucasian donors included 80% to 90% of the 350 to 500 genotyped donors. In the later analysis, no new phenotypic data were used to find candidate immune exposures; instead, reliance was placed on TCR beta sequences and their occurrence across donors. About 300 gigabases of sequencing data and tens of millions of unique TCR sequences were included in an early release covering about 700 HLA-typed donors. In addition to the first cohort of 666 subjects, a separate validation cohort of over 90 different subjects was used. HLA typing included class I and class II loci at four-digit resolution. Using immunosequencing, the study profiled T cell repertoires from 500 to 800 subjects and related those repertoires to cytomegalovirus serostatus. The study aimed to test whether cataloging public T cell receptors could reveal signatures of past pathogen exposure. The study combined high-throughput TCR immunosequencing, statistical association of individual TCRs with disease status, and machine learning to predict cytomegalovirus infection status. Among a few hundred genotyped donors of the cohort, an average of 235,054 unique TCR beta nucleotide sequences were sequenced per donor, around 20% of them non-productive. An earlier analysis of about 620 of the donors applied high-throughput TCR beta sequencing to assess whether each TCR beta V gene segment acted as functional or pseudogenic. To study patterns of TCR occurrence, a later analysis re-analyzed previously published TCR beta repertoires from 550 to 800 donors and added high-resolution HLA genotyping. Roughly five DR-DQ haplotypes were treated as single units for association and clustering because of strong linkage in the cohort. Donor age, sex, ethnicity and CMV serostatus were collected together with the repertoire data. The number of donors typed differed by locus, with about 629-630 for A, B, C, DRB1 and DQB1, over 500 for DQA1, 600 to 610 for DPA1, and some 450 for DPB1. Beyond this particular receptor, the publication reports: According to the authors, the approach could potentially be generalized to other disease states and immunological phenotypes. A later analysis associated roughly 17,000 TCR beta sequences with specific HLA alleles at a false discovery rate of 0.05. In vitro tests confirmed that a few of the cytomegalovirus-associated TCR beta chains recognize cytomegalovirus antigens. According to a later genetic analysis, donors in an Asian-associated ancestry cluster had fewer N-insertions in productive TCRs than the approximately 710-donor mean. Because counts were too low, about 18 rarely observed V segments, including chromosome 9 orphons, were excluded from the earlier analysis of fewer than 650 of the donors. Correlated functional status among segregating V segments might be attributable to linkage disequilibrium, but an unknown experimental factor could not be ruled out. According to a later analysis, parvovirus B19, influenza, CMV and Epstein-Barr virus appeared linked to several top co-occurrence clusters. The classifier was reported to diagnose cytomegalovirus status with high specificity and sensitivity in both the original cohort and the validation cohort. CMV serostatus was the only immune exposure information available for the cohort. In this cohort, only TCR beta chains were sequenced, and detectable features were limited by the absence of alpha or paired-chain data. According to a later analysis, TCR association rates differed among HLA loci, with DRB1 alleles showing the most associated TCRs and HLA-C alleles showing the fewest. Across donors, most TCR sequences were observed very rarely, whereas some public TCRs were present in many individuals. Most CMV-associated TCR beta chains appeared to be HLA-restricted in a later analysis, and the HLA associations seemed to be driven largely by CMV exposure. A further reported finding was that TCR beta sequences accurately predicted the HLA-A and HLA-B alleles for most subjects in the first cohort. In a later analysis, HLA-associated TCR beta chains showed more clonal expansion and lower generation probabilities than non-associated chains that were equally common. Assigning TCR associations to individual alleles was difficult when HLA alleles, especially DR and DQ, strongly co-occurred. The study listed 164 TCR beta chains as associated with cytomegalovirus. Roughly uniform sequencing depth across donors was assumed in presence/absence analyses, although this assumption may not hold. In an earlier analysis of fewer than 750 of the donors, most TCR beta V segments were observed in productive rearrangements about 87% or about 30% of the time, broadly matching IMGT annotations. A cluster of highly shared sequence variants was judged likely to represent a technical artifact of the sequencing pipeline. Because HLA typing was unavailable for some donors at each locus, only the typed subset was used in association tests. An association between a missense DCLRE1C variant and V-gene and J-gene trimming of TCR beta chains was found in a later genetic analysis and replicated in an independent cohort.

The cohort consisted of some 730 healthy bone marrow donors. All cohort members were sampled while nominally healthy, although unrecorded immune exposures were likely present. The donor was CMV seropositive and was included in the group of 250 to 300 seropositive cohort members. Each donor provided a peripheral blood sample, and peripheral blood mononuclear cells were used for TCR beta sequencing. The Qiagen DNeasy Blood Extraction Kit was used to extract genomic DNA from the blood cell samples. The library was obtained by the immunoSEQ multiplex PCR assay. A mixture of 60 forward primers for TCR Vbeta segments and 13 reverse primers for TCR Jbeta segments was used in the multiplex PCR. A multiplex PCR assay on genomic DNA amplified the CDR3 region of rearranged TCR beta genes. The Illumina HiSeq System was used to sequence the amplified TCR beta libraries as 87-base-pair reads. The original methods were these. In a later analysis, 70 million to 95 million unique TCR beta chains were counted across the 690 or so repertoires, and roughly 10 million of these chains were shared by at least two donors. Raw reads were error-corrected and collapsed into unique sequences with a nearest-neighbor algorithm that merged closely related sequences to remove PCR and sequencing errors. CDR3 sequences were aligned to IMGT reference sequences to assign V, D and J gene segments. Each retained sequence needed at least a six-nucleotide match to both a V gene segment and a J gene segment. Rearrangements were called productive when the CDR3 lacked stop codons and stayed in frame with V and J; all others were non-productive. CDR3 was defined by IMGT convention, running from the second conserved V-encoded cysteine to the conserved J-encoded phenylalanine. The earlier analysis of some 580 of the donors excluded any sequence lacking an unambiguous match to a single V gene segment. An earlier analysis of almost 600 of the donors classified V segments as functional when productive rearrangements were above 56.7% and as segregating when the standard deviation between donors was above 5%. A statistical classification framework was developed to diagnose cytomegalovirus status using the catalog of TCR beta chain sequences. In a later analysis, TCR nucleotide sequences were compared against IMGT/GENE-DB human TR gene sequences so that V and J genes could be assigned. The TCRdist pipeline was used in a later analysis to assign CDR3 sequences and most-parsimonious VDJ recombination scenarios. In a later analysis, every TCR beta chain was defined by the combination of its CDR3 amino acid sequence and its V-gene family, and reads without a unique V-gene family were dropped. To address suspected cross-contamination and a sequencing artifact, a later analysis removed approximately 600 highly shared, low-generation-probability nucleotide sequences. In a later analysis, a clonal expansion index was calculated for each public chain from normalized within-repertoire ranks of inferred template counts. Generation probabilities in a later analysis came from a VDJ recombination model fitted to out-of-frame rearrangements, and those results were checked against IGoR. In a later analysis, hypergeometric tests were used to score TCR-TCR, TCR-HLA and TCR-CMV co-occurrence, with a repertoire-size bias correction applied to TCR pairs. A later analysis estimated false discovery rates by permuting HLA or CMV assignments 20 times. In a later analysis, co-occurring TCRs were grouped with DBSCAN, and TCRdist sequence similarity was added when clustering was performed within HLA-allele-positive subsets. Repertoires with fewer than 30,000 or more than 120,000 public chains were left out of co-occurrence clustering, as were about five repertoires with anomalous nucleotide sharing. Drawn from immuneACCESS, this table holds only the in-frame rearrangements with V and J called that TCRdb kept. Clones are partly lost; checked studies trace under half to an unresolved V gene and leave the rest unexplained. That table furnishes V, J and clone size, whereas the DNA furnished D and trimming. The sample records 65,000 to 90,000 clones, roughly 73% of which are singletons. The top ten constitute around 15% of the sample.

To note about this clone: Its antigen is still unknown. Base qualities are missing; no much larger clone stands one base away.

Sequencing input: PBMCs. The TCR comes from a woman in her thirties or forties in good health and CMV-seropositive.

The DNA sequence is TGTGCCTGGGGGCCGGGAGCAACTAATGAAAAACTGTTTTTT. Translation gives CAWGPGATNEKLFF. This sequence uses TRBV30 and TRBJ1-4; the D gene remains uncertain. Its CDR3 holds 14 amino acids, cysteine through phenylalanine. Just the 42-base CDR3 DNA is kept, in frame starting at base 1. The germline ends are 10 bases apart after V is trimmed by 5 bases and J by 0 bases. CDR1 and CDR2 are drawn from the germline V gene (reference sequence): GTSNPN, SVGIG.